The clone carrying this T cell receptor beta chain was seen repeatedly, ten times or more. Its antigen is undetermined. Other DNA sequences within the sample encode an identical CDR3. The sample comes from a study of metastatic and nonmetastatic thyroid tumors. Overall study: Repertoires from blood and tumor or nodule tissue of malignant and benign thyroid patients were compared. The study, taken as a whole, reports: As reported, TCR beta diversity in blood and tumor was significantly higher in malignant thyroid tumors than in benign nodules.

Original data processing: The authors used CDR3 differences across clinicopathological groups to build a distant-metastasis classifier for papillary thyroid cancer. Via MiXCR, TCRdb re-called the PCR reads. For this entry, the V and J calls and clone size follow TCRdb and not the study's own pipeline. The table lists about 33,000 clones, roughly 19% of them singletons. Nobody among the patients had been given any treatment before thyroid surgery. V was cut by 5 bases and J by 8 bases, with 12 bases left in between. The germline gives CDR1 MDHEN, CDR2 SYDVKM. There are 13 residues in the CDR3. The rearrangement uses TRBV28 and TRBJ1-4; D gene ambiguous. Sequences were obtained from blood. The receptor's source is a male donor with papillary thyroid cancer or a benign thyroid nodule (not recorded which). Some clones in this sample may be carry-over from other donors' samples. The CDR3 sequence is CASSPLYQEKLFF. CDR3 coding DNA: TGTGCCAGCAGTCCCCTATACCAGGAAAAACTGTTTTTT.